The clone carrying this TCR beta chain showed up many times. TCRdb reprocessed the RACE reads with MiXCR, giving one entry per CDR3 protein. Among roughly 49,000 distinct CDR3 sequences listed, approximately 4.7% were seen once. This sample was taken from a study of human T cells and chemical hapten exposure. This sample's time point: healthy volunteer bleed at 2 weeks. Unfractionated whole blood was the source from which total RNA was extracted. The V end lost 1 base, the J end lost 9 bases, and 10 bases lay between the germline ends. The CDR3 loop spans 12 amino acids. Germline V CDR1 and CDR2: DFQATT, SNEGSKA (reference sequence).

Source material: whole blood. The rearrangement uses TRBV20-1 and TRBJ2-1; the D is unclear. The TCR originated in a female donor in good health. Some clones in this sample may be carry-over from other donors' samples. The DNA for the CDR3 is TGCAGTGCTAGAGTCGTGTCGGGTGAGCAGTTCTTC. This codes for CSARVVSGEQFF.